A single T cell receptor (beta chain) is shown here with its context. Its antigen remains undetermined. Within one base of it there is no much larger clone, and no base qualities were kept. According to the study, the label for this sample's time point signals: baseline before oral tofacitinib. Peripheral blood and lesional scalp punch biopsies were obtained from patients with alopecia areata. PBMCs were isolated by density centrifugation and stained for CD3, CD4 and CD8, after which CD4+ and CD8+ T cells were sorted on a FACSAria. The sample comes from a study of CD8+ T cells in alopecia areata (dated by TCRdb to the late 2010s). Describing the broader study: Treated patients were enrolled in an open-label pilot trial of oral tofacitinib, 5 to 10 mg twice daily, for moderate-to-severe alopecia areata. Patients stayed on tofacitinib for 6 to 18 months and then had 6 months of follow-up off drug so that delayed response and recurrence could be assessed. The study used high-throughput TCRbeta sequencing to examine T cell clonal expansion in alopecia areata, in both the C3H/HeJ mouse model and human patients. On the human side, TCRbeta sequencing was run on scalp tissue and on sorted CD4+ and CD8+ peripheral blood T cells from healthy controls and from alopecia areata patients with either patchy or totalis/universalis disease. Biopsies were taken from tofacitinib-treated patients at baseline and again at 4 and 24 weeks into treatment, and several of those patients also had a later scalp biopsy. Scalp clonality was compared across normal scalp (n=4), patchy alopecia areata scalp (n=8), and alopecia totalis/universalis scalp (n=8). RNA was obtained with the PAXgene miRNA kit for fixed scalp, the miRNeasy kit for PBMCs, and the RNeasy kit for mouse skin. TCRbeta CDR3 regions were amplified by immunoSEQ multiplex PCR using 35 Vbeta forward and 13 Jbeta reverse primers. Overall results and qualifications from the work: Compared with mice, TCR sequences shared between patients were less clear, possibly partly because of HLA diversity across the patient population. Unlike mouse skin, which is dominated by gammadelta T cells, normal human skin has resident alphabeta T cells that are also sequenced, and this complicates analysis of the scalp TCR repertoire. Lesional scalp, especially in alopecia totalis/universalis, showed higher clonality and more expanded CD8+ clones than normal scalp, suggesting antigenic drive.

Receptors were amplified or captured by the immunoSEQ multiplex PCR assay. For TCR sequencing, RNA was extracted from every sample and reverse transcribed into cDNA to serve as template. SuperScript III was used for first-strand cDNA synthesis, primed with a 2:1 mix of oligo-dT and random hexamers. A synthetic immune receptor repertoire was used to assess amplification bias, and residual bias was removed computationally. From the authors' description of their analysis: Raw reads were preprocessed for error removal, and CDR3 was defined according to IMGT conventions as running from the conserved cysteine to phenylalanine. Clonality was calculated as 1 minus Shannon entropy normalized by log2 of the number of productive unique TCRs. Scalp TCRbeta sequences were cross-referenced with sorted blood CD4 and CD8 repertoires so that the CD4 or CD8 identity of scalp clones could be inferred. TCRdb's version of the immuneACCESS table is confined to in-frame rearrangements and falls short of the full clone set. An unresolved V gene accounts for under half of the shortfall where checked; the remainder is of unknown origin. V, J and clone size are those of that table, while D and trimming were read from the DNA. This sample is represented by roughly 250,000 clones; about two thirds of them were singletons. The ten largest clones capture more than 0.95% of the sample.

Taken from cysteine to phenylalanine, the CDR3 has 13 residues. Only the CDR3 region is kept as DNA, spanning 39 bases read in frame from base 1. Trimming removed 0 bases from V and 3 bases from J, leaving 5 bases between the germline ends. CDR1 is given as SGHDN and CDR2 as FVKESK, both from the germline V gene. The input for sequencing was CD4+ T cells sorted from blood, taken at week 0. The receptor was derived from a human donor with alopecia areata. Rearrangement joined TRBV14 to TRBJ1-1; the D gene is unclear. For the CDR3, the sequence is CASSQDSHTEAFF. Read as DNA, the sequence is TGTGCCAGCAGCCAAGACAGTCACACTGAAGCTTTCTTT.